These 28 T cell receptor beta chains came from one sample sequenced in a study of blood T cell repertoires in COVID-19. Profiled with immunoSEQ multiplex PCR; TCRdb holds only in-frame clones, not every one. The data contain over 200,000 clones, 84% of them singletons. The source material was peripheral blood. The receptors originated from a woman older than 75 with active or convalescent COVID-19.

The chain couples TRBV24-1 to TRBJ1-1, with D perhaps TRBD1 (5 bases). Trimming left V 1 base short and J 11 bases short, with 19 bases between. CDR1 and CDR2 (germline): KGHDR, SFDVKD. This CDR3 comprises 15 residues. CDR3 nucleotides: TGTGCCACCAGTGATTTACTACAGGCGAAAATTGGGGCTTTCTTT. This encodes CATSDLLQAKIGAFF.

V gene TRBV18 combines with J gene TRBJ2-5, with 12 bases that match TRBD2. The V segment lost 3 bases and the J segment 5 bases; nucleotides outside the gene matches: 1. The CDR3 extends over 14 amino acids. Germline CDR1 is KGHSH and CDR2 is LQKENI. The CDR3 DNA reads as TGTGCCAGCTCACCGACTAGCGGGGGTGAGACCCAGTACTTC. Amino acid sequence: CASSPTSGGETQYF.

This chain connects TRBV5-4 to TRBJ2-2; TRBD1 is a possible D gene (5 bases). CDR1 SGHNT and CDR2 YYREEE come from the germline V gene (reference sequence). This CDR3 is built from 16 residues. Trimming stripped 3 bases from V and 0 bases from J, with 12 bases between. DNA for the CDR3: TGTGCCAGCAGCTCGAAAGACAGACCGAACACCGGGGAGCTGTTTTTT. The encoded protein is CASSSKDRPNTGELFF.

The chain carries TRBV18 and TRBJ1-2; D uncertain. Trimming took off 2 bases at V and 2 bases at J, with 9 bases between the two ends. The germline gives CDR1 KGHSH, CDR2 LQKENI. The length of the CDR3 is 14 residues. The CDR3 DNA reads TGTGCCAGCTCACCAGCGGGCCGGAACTATGGCTACACCTTC. Residues: CASSPAGRNYGYTF.

In this sample, this clone turned up once. V usage is TRBV2 and J usage is TRBJ2-1; 10 bases are a match to TRBD1. The germline gives CDR1 SNHLY, CDR2 FYNNEI. Losses at the gene ends were 8 bases for V and 8 bases for J; bases not matched to a gene: 9. The CDR3 totals 14 residues. CDR3 amino acids: CASGGTGVHDEQFF. The DNA for the CDR3 is TGTGCCAGCGGGGGGACAGGGGTCCACGATGAGCAGTTCTTC.

This chain uses TRBV9 with TRBJ2-6, with TRBD2 matching over 8 bases. Looked up from germline, CDR1 is SGDLS and CDR2 is YYNGEE. CDR3 length equals 19 residues. Trimming removed 2 bases from V and 1 base from J; junction bases left unmatched: 11. The CDR3 protein is CASSVVGGGRDSGANVLTF. CDR3 sequence (DNA): TGTGCCAGCAGCGTCGTAGGCGGGGGGCGCGATTCTGGGGCCAACGTCCTGACTTTC.

This chain uses TRBV5-4 with TRBJ2-3; the match to TRBD1 covers 7 bases. Germline V lookup: CDR1 SGHNT, CDR2 YYREEE (reference sequence). The CDR3 sequence is 13 residues long. V gave up 10 bases and J gave up 3 bases; unmatched junction bases: 8. The CDR3 DNA reads as TGTGCCTTCAAGGGGACAGTTACAGATACGCAGTATTTT. Amino acids: CAFKGTVTDTQYF. Drawing the rest from reference TRBV5-4 and TRBJ2-3, the complete variable domain is ETGVTQSPTHLIKTRGQQVTLRCSSQSGHNTVSWYQQALGQGPQFIFQYYREEENGRGNFPPRFSGLQFPNYSSELNVNALELDDSALYLCAFKGTVTDTQYFGPGTRLTVL.

The rearrangement joins TRBV30 to TRBJ2-1; D not certain. Germline CDR1 and CDR2: GTSNPN and SVGIG (reference sequence). There are 18 residues in the CDR3. V lost 2 bases and J lost 0, with 20 bases in between. The CDR3 is CAWSPYGADTPSYNEQFF. The CDR3 nucleotides read TGTGCCTGGAGTCCCTATGGTGCCGACACTCCCTCCTACAATGAGCAGTTCTTC.

This clone has only a few counts. The V call is TRBV19, the J call TRBJ1-5, with TRBD1 identical over 8 bases. CDR3 length equals 16 residues. Germline V CDR1 and CDR2: LNHDA, SQIVND (reference sequence). The V segment lost 5 bases and the J segment 3 bases; nucleotides outside the gene matches: 9. DNA for the CDR3: TGTGCCAGTAGTGTCAACCAGGGGGCGAACAATCAGCCCCAGCATTTT. As protein: CASSVNQGANNQPQHF.

This chain uses TRBV19 with TRBJ2-2, with 16 bases lining up with TRBD2. The junction had 6 bases not matched to a gene; V was cut back by 7 bases and J by 4 bases. This CDR3 contains 17 residues. Germline CDR1 is LNHDA and CDR2 is SQIVND (reference sequence). As DNA, the CDR3 is TGTGCCAGTAAATCGGGACTAGCGGGAGGGAGCACCGGGGAGCTGTTTTTT. Its translation is CASKSGLAGGSTGELFF.

V and J are TRBV6-2 or TRBV6-3 and TRBJ2-7; the D gene is possibly TRBD2 (5 bases). The CDR3 spans 11 residues. CDR1 and CDR2 from the germline V gene are MNHEY and SVGEGT. V was clipped by 6 bases and J by 7 bases, with 10 bases between them. CDR3 sequence (DNA): TGTGCCAGCAGCCCCGGGGTTGAGCAGTACTTC. This translates into CASSPGVEQYF.

This clone appeared a few times. This chain connects TRBV7-6 to TRBJ2-3; D may be TRBD1 (6 bases). This CDR3 is 17 amino acids long. Germline CDR1 reads SGHVS; CDR2 reads FNYEAQ. V was trimmed by 6 bases and J by 3 bases, leaving 22 bases between them. The CDR3 loop reads CASSQRPRQGPTDTQYF. CDR3 bases: TGTGCCAGCAGTCAACGACCCAGGCAGGGGCCGACAGATACGCAGTATTTT.

This clone was observed a single time. CDR3 nucleotides: TGTGCCACCAGACCAGGGGTGAACACTGAAGCTTTCTTT. Translating it yields CATRPGVNTEAFF. This chain connects TRBV24-1 to TRBJ1-1; a weak D match, TRBD1 (6 bases). The CDR3 sequence is 13 residues long. Germline V CDR1 and CDR2: KGHDR, SFDVKD. Trimming took off 7 bases at V and 0 bases at J, with 8 bases between the two ends.

The chain carries TRBV7-2 and TRBJ1-4, with TRBD1 matching 9 bases. This CDR3 contains 18 residues. The trim removed 4 bases at V and 1 base at J, leaving 10 bases unmatched. Germline CDR1 is SGHTA and CDR2 is FQGNSA. The CDR3 protein is CASSSAPGTGLTNEKLFF. The DNA for the CDR3 is TGTGCCAGCAGCTCAGCCCCTGGGACAGGGCTAACTAATGAAAAACTGTTTTTT. Based on the CDR3 plus reference TRBV7-2 and TRBJ1-4, the full variable domain is GAGVSQSPSNKVTEKGKDVELRCDPISGHTALYWYRQSLGQGLEFLIYFQGNSAPDKSGLPSDRFSAERTGGSVSTLTIQRTQQEDSAVYLCASSSAPGTGLTNEKLFFGSGTQLSVL.

The rearrangement uses TRBV18 and TRBJ2-1; TRBD2 matches 7 bases. The CDR3 extends over 15 amino acids. CDR1 KGHSH and CDR2 LQKENI come from the germline V gene. The J segment lost 7 bases and the V segment lost 1 base, leaving 7 bases of the junction unmatched. The CDR3 DNA follows: TGTGCCAGCTCACCACTAGCGGGCCATCGGAATGAGCAGTTCTTC. Amino acid sequence: CASSPLAGHRNEQFF.

The rearrangement links TRBV7-2 to TRBJ2-3, with a possible D match to TRBD1 (6 bases). CDR3 length: 15 amino acids. Looked up from germline, CDR1 is SGHTA and CDR2 is FQGNSA. V lost 1 base and J lost 6, with 14 bases in between. CDR3 nucleotides: TGTGCCAGCAGCTTAGGGGGGCAGGTCCTGGATACGCAGTATTTT. Translated: CASSLGGQVLDTQYF.

This chain links TRBV5-8 with TRBJ1-5, with D hard to call. The CDR3 is made up of 13 amino acids. Germline V gives CDR1 SGHTS, CDR2 YDEGEE. The germline V and J ends were trimmed by 4 bases and 6 bases, with 11 bases remaining between them. CDR3 residues: CASSPTERQPQHF. The CDR3 nucleotides are TGTGCCAGCAGCCCTACCGAACGTCAGCCCCAGCATTTT. The full variable domain, its missing parts supplied by reference TRBV5-8 and TRBJ1-5, is EAGVTQSPTHLIKTRGQQATLRCSPISGHTSVYWYQQALGLGLQFLLWYDEGEERNRGNFPPRFSGRQFPNYSSELNVNALELEDSALYLCASSPTERQPQHFGDGTRLSIL.

Worth noting for this clone: Other nucleotide sequences from this sample produce the same CDR3. The J gene is TRBJ2-1, the V gene TRBV5-4, with 12 bases aligning to TRBD2. The germline V gene encodes CDR1 SGHNT and CDR2 YYREEE (reference sequence). V shed 4 bases, J shed 4 bases, and the junction held 3 bases outside the gene matches. The CDR3 spans 15 residues. The CDR3 is CASSLTSGGYNEQFF. In nucleotides, the CDR3 is TGTGCCAGCAGCCTAACTAGCGGGGGGTACAATGAGCAGTTCTTC.

This chain links TRBV30 with TRBJ2-5; 7 bases map to TRBD2. The CDR3 spans 14 residues. Germline CDR1 is GTSNPN and CDR2 is SVGIG (reference sequence). V gave up 2 bases and J gave up 2 bases; unmatched junction bases: 5. The CDR3: CAWSPAGEQETQYF. The CDR3 DNA reads as TGTGCCTGGAGTCCGGCGGGGGAACAAGAGACCCAGTACTTC.

The V gene is TRBV11-3, the J gene TRBJ1-3; D might be TRBD1 (6 bases). Between the trimmed V and J ends, which lost 5 bases and 0 bases, there was a span of 14 bases. The germline V gene encodes CDR1 SGHNT and CDR2 YENEEA. The CDR3 contains 16 residues. The chain's CDR3 is CASSTGQINSGNTIYF. CDR3 nucleotides: TGTGCCAGCAGCACCGGACAGATAAACTCTGGAAACACCATATATTTT.

The V gene is TRBV19, the J gene TRBJ1-1; D is perhaps TRBD1 (6 bases). The CDR3 is 14 residues long. V gave up 6 bases and J gave up 2 bases, with 13 bases separating them. Germline V gene lookup returns CDR1 LNHDA and CDR2 SQIVND (reference sequence). The CDR3 DNA sequence: TGTGCCAGTAGAGAACAGGGATTAAACACTGAAGCTTTCTTT. Protein: CASREQGLNTEAFF. The full variable domain, completed using reference TRBV19 and TRBJ1-1, is DGGITQSPKYLFRKEGQNVTLSCEQNLNHDAMYWYRQDPGQGLRLIYYSQIVNDFQKGDIAEGYSVSREKKESFPLTVTSAQKNPTAFYLCASREQGLNTEAFFGQGTRLTVV.

This chain joins TRBV29-1 and TRBJ1-2, with D possibly matching TRBD1 (5 bases). The CDR3 extends over 11 amino acids. Germline V gene lookup returns CDR1 SQVTM and CDR2 ANQGSEA. Trimming stripped 3 bases from V and 7 bases from J, with 9 bases between. This CDR3 reads CSVDQGRGYTF. CDR3 DNA sequence: TGCAGCGTTGACCAGGGTCGTGGCTACACCTTC. The full variable domain, with the rest looked up from reference TRBV29-1 and TRBJ1-2, is SAVISQKPSRDICQRGTSLTIQCQVDSQVTMMFWYRQQPGQSLTLIATANQGSEATYESGFVIDKFPISRPNLTFSTLTVSNMSPEDSSIYLCSVDQGRGYTFGSGTRLTVV.

The V gene is TRBV11-1, the J gene TRBJ2-3; TRBD2 agrees at 13 bases. CDR3 size: 19 residues. Germline CDR1 is SGHAT and CDR2 is FQDESV (reference sequence). With V trimmed by 0 bases and J by 1 base, 7 bases remained unmatched. In DNA form, the CDR3 reads TGTGCCAGCAGCTTAGCCGGGACTAGCGGGAACCCGCGCACAGATACGCAGTATTTT. Translating it yields CASSLAGTSGNPRTDTQYF. Supplemented by reference TRBV11-1 and TRBJ2-3, the full variable domain reads EAEVAQSPRYKITEKSQAVAFWCDPISGHATLYWYRQILGQGPELLVQFQDESVVDDSQLPKDRFSAERLKGVDSTLKIQPAELGDSAMYLCASSLAGTSGNPRTDTQYFGPGTRLTVL.

The gene calls are TRBV7-2 and TRBJ1-6; 9 nucleotides line up with TRBD1. The germline gives CDR1 SGHTA, CDR2 FQGNSA. Trimming removed 5 bases from V and 7 bases from J; junction bases left unmatched: 15. The CDR3 is 18 amino acids. CDR3 DNA sequence: TGTGCCAGCAGCGAGTTTCTACAGGGGGCGCTTAAAAATTCACCCCTCCACTTT. It encodes CASSEFLQGALKNSPLHF.

The chain recombines TRBV18 with TRBJ2-7, with TRBD2 matching over 13 bases. The V and J ends lost 3 bases and 5 bases, in that order; junction bases with no gene match: 4. The CDR3 covers 15 residues. Germline CDR1 and CDR2: KGHSH and LQKENI. The CDR3 coding sequence is TGTGCCAGCTCACCGGGACTAGCGGGAACTCACGAGCAGTACTTC. This translates into CASSPGLAGTHEQYF. The whole variable domain, remainder taken from reference TRBV18 and TRBJ2-7, is NAGVMQNPRHLVRRRGQEARLRCSPMKGHSHVYWYRQLPEEGLKFMVYLQKENIIDESGMPKERFSAEFPKEGPSILRIQQVVRGDSAAYFCASSPGLAGTHEQYFGPGTRLTVT.

The chain recombines TRBV30 with TRBJ2-3; tentatively, D is TRBD2 (5 bases). Germline lookup yields CDR1 GTSNPN and CDR2 SVGIG (reference sequence). V lost 4 bases and J 0 bases, leaving 8 bases between the germline ends. This CDR3 spans 13 amino acids. As DNA, the CDR3 is TGTGCCTGGACAGGCGGGAGCACAGATACGCAGTATTTT. Its protein is CAWTGGSTDTQYF.

V is TRBV18 and J is TRBJ1-6, with 9 bases identical to TRBD1. V was pared by 5 bases and J by 7 bases, with 12 bases of the junction left unmatched. CDR3 length: 17 amino acids. Germline lookup yields CDR1 KGHSH and CDR2 LQKENI. The DNA for the CDR3 is TGTGCCAGCTCAAAACGGGGACAGGGAGCGGAGAATTCACCCCTCCACTTT. This translates into CASSKRGQGAENSPLHF.

This clone was found once. J is TRBJ2-1 and V is TRBV6-1; no clear D. Trimming pared 0 bases from V and 2 bases from J, leaving 8 bases between. This CDR3 spans 15 amino acids. Germline V lookup: CDR1 MNHNS, CDR2 SASEGT. CDR3 residues: CASSEAFSAYNEQFF. CDR3 in DNA: TGTGCCAGCAGTGAAGCGTTTTCGGCCTACAATGAGCAGTTCTTC.